Each of the 17 T cell receptor beta chains below was sequenced from the same sample in a study of PD-L1 blockade in urothelial cancer. Generated by immunoSEQ multiplex PCR, the TCRdb table keeps only in-frame clones and is missing some. The repertoire holds some 80,000 clones, with 85% as singletons. Time point here: pretreatment peripheral blood. The sequencing used PBMCs, collected around atezolizumab (anti-PD-L1) treatment. These receptors originate from a man aged 35-49 years with urothelial cancer.

The CDR3 coding sequence is TGTGCCACGGGACAGGGCTACAATGAGCAGTTCTTC. This encodes CATGQGYNEQFF. The rearrangement links TRBV10-3 to TRBJ2-1; 9 bases line up with TRBD1. Unmatched junction bases numbered 1, after V lost 10 bases and J lost 3 bases. This CDR3 has 12 residues. CDR1 and CDR2 from the germline V gene are ENHRY and SYGVKD.

The chain couples TRBV5-1 to TRBJ1-1; D may be TRBD1 (6 bases). The CDR3 contains 15 residues. The V end lost 5 bases, the J end lost 4 bases, and 18 bases lay between the germline ends. Germline-derived CDR1 and CDR2 are SGHRS and YFSETQ. CDR3 loop: CASRASYRATTEAFF. Written as DNA, the CDR3 is TGCGCCAGCAGGGCTAGTTACAGGGCGACCACTGAAGCTTTCTTT. Filled out from reference TRBV5-1 and TRBJ1-1, the complete variable domain reads KAGVTQTPRYLIKTRGQQVTLSCSPISGHRSVSWYQQTPGQGLQFLFEYFSETQRNKGNFPGRFSGRQFSNSRSEMNVSTLELGDSALYLCASRASYRATTEAFFGQGTRLTVV.

This chain connects TRBV7-3 to TRBJ2-1; 7 nucleotides align to TRBD2. The germline gives CDR1 SGHTA, CDR2 FQGTGA. This CDR3 region has 15 residues. With V trimmed by 1 base and J by 5 bases, 5 bases remained unmatched. CDR3 nucleotide sequence: TGTGCCAGCAGCTTAAAGGCGGGGACTAACAATGAGCAGTTCTTC. Translated, it gives CASSLKAGTNNEQFF.

As DNA, the CDR3 is TGCGCCAGCAGCCCGTTAGGGACAGGGGGGGATGAGCAGTTCTTC. Its protein is CASSPLGTGGDEQFF. The J gene is TRBJ2-1, the V gene TRBV4-3; TRBD1 matches at 11 bases. The germline CDR1 and CDR2 sequences are LGHNA and YSLEER. The CDR3 is made up of 15 amino acids. After removal of 4 bases from V and 8 bases from J, the junction contained 7 bases not matched to a gene.

The V and J genes are TRBV18 and TRBJ2-6; D call uncertain. Trimming cost V 6 bases and J 1 base, with 10 bases left between them. The germline gives CDR1 KGHSH, CDR2 LQKENI. The CDR3 sequence is 15 residues long. The DNA of the CDR3 is TGTGCCAGCTCCCCCGCCAGGTCTGGGGCCAACGTCCTGACTTTC. This encodes CASSPARSGANVLTF. The whole variable domain, remainder taken from reference TRBV18 and TRBJ2-6, is NAGVMQNPRHLVRRRGQEARLRCSPMKGHSHVYWYRQLPEEGLKFMVYLQKENIIDESGMPKERFSAEFPKEGPSILRIQQVVRGDSAAYFCASSPARSGANVLTFGAGSRLTVL.

The chain couples TRBV11-2 to TRBJ1-1, with 7 nucleotides matching TRBD1. This CDR3 is 13 amino acids long. V shed 5 bases, J shed 5 bases, and the junction held 5 bases outside the gene matches. Germline assignment: CDR1 SGHAT and CDR2 FQNNGV. The DNA of the CDR3 is TGTGCCAGCAGCCGATCAGGGGGAACTGAAGCTTTCTTT. Its translation: CASSRSGGTEAFF.

V gene TRBV11-2 combines with J gene TRBJ2-7; D perhaps matches TRBD1 (6 bases). Looked up from germline, CDR1 is SGHAT and CDR2 is FQNNGV. Between the trimmed V and J ends, which lost 5 bases and 2 bases, there was a span of 10 bases. The CDR3 loop spans 13 amino acids. This CDR3 is CASSRDITYEQYF. CDR3 coding DNA: TGTGCCAGCAGCCGGGACATTACCTACGAGCAGTACTTC.

This chain links TRBV10-2 with TRBJ2-7; D might be TRBD2 (8 bases). With 7 bases removed from V and 5 bases from J, the gap between germline ends came to 24 bases. The CDR3 runs to 16 residues. Germline V gene lookup returns CDR1 WSHSY and CDR2 SAAADI. CDR3 sequence (DNA): TGCGCCAGCAACGACGGGGCGGGAGGCAGGGGGGACGAGCAGTACTTC. Its protein product is CASNDGAGGRGDEQYF.

The chain links TRBV30 to TRBJ1-3; D is unclear. The CDR3 sequence is 14 residues long. Trimming left V 0 bases short and J 1 base short, with 7 bases between. Germline V gene lookup returns CDR1 GTSNPN and CDR2 SVGIG (reference sequence). The CDR3 region is CAWSVPGSGNTIYF. The CDR3 bases are TGTGCCTGGAGTGTGCCGGGTTCTGGAAACACCATATATTTT.

The J gene is TRBJ1-1, the V gene TRBV19; 9 bases map to TRBD1. V trimming: 1 base; J trimming: 8 bases; junction bases outside the gene matches: 5. The CDR3 runs to 14 residues. Germline V CDR1 and CDR2: LNHDA, SQIVND (reference sequence). The CDR3 loop reads CASSIGDRVSEAFF. The CDR3 bases are TGTGCCAGTAGTATAGGGGACAGGGTATCAGAAGCTTTCTTT. Full variable domain (rest looked up from reference TRBV19 and TRBJ1-1): DGGITQSPKYLFRKEGQNVTLSCEQNLNHDAMYWYRQDPGQGLRLIYYSQIVNDFQKGDIAEGYSVSREKKESFPLTVTSAQKNPTAFYLCASSIGDRVSEAFFGQGTRLTVV.

The chain carries TRBV29-1 and TRBJ2-3; 7 bases map to TRBD2. Germline CDR1 and CDR2: SQVTM and ANQGSEA. V was clipped by 6 bases and J by 4 bases; unmatched bases: 16. The CDR3 spans 16 residues. CDR3 coding DNA: TGCAGCGTGGAACCTGGGGGGGAAGTAGTGCCAGATACGCAGTATTTT. Protein sequence: CSVEPGGEVVPDTQYF.

The rearrangement uses TRBV6-5 and TRBJ2-5, with 7 bases identical to TRBD1. Trimming cost V 6 bases and J 3 bases; bases outside gene matches: 4. The CDR3 has 13 amino acids. Germline CDR1 MNHEY, CDR2 SVGAGI. The CDR3 is CASRGQREETQYF. The CDR3 coding sequence is TGTGCCAGCAGGGGACAGCGAGAAGAGACCCAGTACTTC.

The rearrangement uses TRBV9 and TRBJ2-3; D ambiguous. The CDR3 loop spans 14 amino acids. Germline values: CDR1 SGDLS, CDR2 YYNGEE. V gave up 2 bases and J gave up 0 bases, with 7 bases separating them. CDR3 sequence: CASSVTPSTDTQYF. The CDR3 nucleotides read TGTGCCAGCAGCGTTACACCCAGCACAGATACGCAGTATTTT.

This rearrangement joins TRBV5-8 to TRBJ1-5, with D possibly being TRBD1 (5 bases). The CDR3 length is 15 residues. The ends were cut back, 0 bases at V and 4 bases at J, with 11 bases in the middle. Germline V CDR1 and CDR2: SGHTS, YDEGEE. CDR3 nucleotide sequence: TGTGCCAGCAGCTTGGTTTGGGGACTAAATCAGCCCCAGCATTTT. It is translated as CASSLVWGLNQPQHF.

The gene calls are TRBV7-8 and TRBJ1-5, with TRBD1 matching over 8 bases. This CDR3 is built from 15 residues. CDR1 and CDR2 from the germline V gene are SGHVS and FQNEAQ. Trimming removed 1 base from V and 6 bases from J; junction bases left unmatched: 5. The CDR3, as DNA: TGTGCCAGCAGCTTAGACAGGGGGATTAGTCAGCCCCAGCATTTT. As protein: CASSLDRGISQPQHF.

The rearrangement joins TRBV5-1 to TRBJ2-2; maybe TRBD2 (5 bases). With 3 bases removed from V and 3 bases from J, the gap between germline ends came to 6 bases. Looked up from germline, CDR1 is SGHRS and CDR2 is YFSETQ. The CDR3 is made up of 13 amino acids. The CDR3 DNA reads as TGCGCCAGCAGCTACGGGGACACCGGGGAGCTGTTTTTT. Translated: CASSYGDTGELFF.

V usage is TRBV11-1 and J usage is TRBJ1-5, with D tentatively TRBD1 (5 bases). This CDR3 has 13 residues. CDR1 and CDR2 (germline): SGHAT, FQDESV (reference sequence). Trimming cost V 5 bases and J 4 bases, with 9 bases left between them. CDR3 loop: CASSPGLNQPQHF. As DNA, the CDR3 is TGTGCCAGCAGCCCAGGGTTGAATCAGCCCCAGCATTTT.